The 6 T cell receptor beta chains below come from one sample, sequenced in a study of long-term antiretroviral therapy in people with HIV. Survey-level resolution applied to immunoSEQ assay v3.0. Here immunoSEQ multiplex PCR was the method, and the copy in TCRdb shows in-frame clones only, minus some. The table lists about 18,000 clones, 91% of them singletons. Material: unsorted PBMCs, obtained 3 years after starting antiretroviral therapy. The receptors come from a man in his fifties with HIV.

J is TRBJ1-4 and V is TRBV10-3; tentatively, D is TRBD1 (6 bases). Trimming removed 6 bases at V and 0 bases at J, with 20 bases between. From germline, CDR1 is ENHRY and CDR2 SYGVKD. CDR3 size: 18 residues. Written as DNA, the CDR3 is TGTGCCATCAGAGGGGGGGACACCATATCCTCAACTAATGAAAAACTGTTTTTT. Protein product: CAIRGGDTISSTNEKLFF.

The chain joins TRBV2 to TRBJ1-5; D not resolved. The CDR3 contains 13 residues. Trimming left V 8 bases short and J 0 bases short, with 8 bases between. In germline, CDR1 is SNHLY, CDR2 FYNNEI. The chain's CDR3 is CASRDYSNQPQHF. The CDR3 DNA sequence: TGTGCCAGCCGGGATTATAGCAATCAGCCCCAGCATTTT.

The chain joins TRBV7-7 to TRBJ1-1; 8 bases fit TRBD1. J was trimmed by 4 bases and V by 5 bases; bases with no gene match: 12. The CDR3 has 16 residues. CDR1 SSHAT and CDR2 FNYEAQ come from the germline V gene (reference sequence). The CDR3: CASSPIRGRGITEAFF. CDR3 nucleotide sequence: TGTGCCAGCAGCCCGATCAGGGGGCGCGGGATCACTGAAGCTTTCTTT.

This chain connects TRBV27 to TRBJ2-2; possibly TRBD1 or TRBD2 for D (6 bases each). The CDR3 sequence is 16 residues long. The germline CDR1 and CDR2 sequences are MNHEY and SMNVEV (reference sequence). V lost 3 bases to trimming and J lost 4 bases, with 15 bases between them. The CDR3 DNA reads TGTGCCAGCAGTTTTTATGTGGGGGGCTCCACCGGGGAGCTGTTTTTT. It codes for CASSFYVGGSTGELFF.

This chain links TRBV4-3 with TRBJ2-1; 8 bases are a match to TRBD1. The CDR3 has 15 amino acids. J gave up 5 bases and V 4 bases, and 7 bases lay outside the gene matches. Germline CDR1 is LGHNA and CDR2 is YSLEER. CDR3 region: CASSPGQGSDNEQFF. Here the CDR3 DNA reads TGCGCCAGCAGCCCTGGACAGGGTAGCGACAATGAGCAGTTCTTC.

The chain carries TRBV7-8 and TRBJ2-2; possibly TRBD2 for D (6 bases). CDR1 is SGHVS, CDR2 FQNEAQ, per germline. The CDR3 totals 15 residues. V was shortened by 7 bases and J by 0 bases, with 12 bases between the two germline ends. This CDR3 reads CASIPGLTNTGELFF. CDR3 DNA: TGTGCCAGCATTCCGGGACTGACGAACACCGGGGAGCTGTTTTTT.